The rows below give T cell receptor beta chains drawn from one sample of a study of CD8 T cells in Susac syndrome. Via MiXCR, TCRdb re-called the immunoSEQ multiplex PCR reads, giving one row per CDR3 protein. Of fewer than 250,000 distinct CDR3 sequences detected, roughly nine tenths appear once; the ten largest clones hold about 0.15%. The sequencing sample was made of CD8+ T cells from PBMCs. Source of these receptors: a human donor with multiple sclerosis. CDR3s include the opening cysteine and the closing phenylalanine or tryptophan. Each record gives: V gene, clone size, D gene, J gene, CDR3 DNA, CDR3 protein. A D gene is named only where the DNA matches it firmly. Clone sizes are given selectively: once, few, many, or a class where the clone is expanded.

TRBV4-3	.	TRBD2	TRBJ2-7	TGCGCCAGCAGCCATTCCCCGAGTCTAGCGGGACGGGACGAGCAGTACTTC	CASSHSPSLAGRDEQYF
TRBV9	.	.	TRBJ2-1	TGTGCCAGCAGCGCGGACCTTCTCGATGAGCAGTTCTTC	CASSADLLDEQFF
TRBV9	.	TRBD2	TRBJ2-1	TGTGCCAGCAGCGTAGGGGAAGCGGGAGTAAGCAATGAGCAGTTCTTC	CASSVGEAGVSNEQFF
TRBV4-2	.	.	TRBJ2-2	TGTGCCAGCAGCCAAGCGGGGGTGACCGGGGAGCTGTTTTTT	CASSQAGVTGELFF
TRBV7-2	once	.	TRBJ1-1	TGTGCCAGCAGCTTATTGCGTCCGTACACTGAAGCTTTCTTT	CASSLLRPYTEAFF
TRBV11-2	.	.	TRBJ2-7	TGTGCCAGCAGCTATGTACCCTACGAGCAGTACTTC	CASSYVPYEQYF
TRBV4-3	once	.	TRBJ1-4	TGCGCCAGCAGCCCGCGAGGAGGACGAGGGGCGGAAAAACTGTTTTTT	CASSPRGGRGAEKLFF
TRBV13	.	.	TRBJ1-1	TGTGCCAGCAGCACCGCTCCCGGTGCTACTGAAGCTTTCTTT	CASSTAPGATEAFF
TRBV27	.	TRBD2	TRBJ2-1	TGTGCCAGCAGCCGCAATAACGGGAGGGCCTCTATCAATGAGCAGTTCTTC	CASSRNNGRASINEQFF
TRBV2	.	TRBD1	TRBJ2-2	TGTGCCAGCGCGGGACAGGGGAGCTGGGAGCTGTTTTTT	CASAGQGSWELFF
TRBV9	.	.	TRBJ2-3	TGTGCCAGCAGCCCCGACCTCCGCACAGATACGCAGTATTTT	CASSPDLRTDTQYF
TRBV20-1	once	.	TRBJ1-2	TGCAGTGCTAGATCCCGTATAACCTTAGCTAACTATGGCTACACCTTC	CSARSRITLANYGYTF
TRBV5-1	.	.	TRBJ1-2	TGCGCCAGCAGGGAGGACCGAGGCTACACCTTC	CASREDRGYTF
TRBV20-1	once	TRBD1	TRBJ2-1	TGCAGTGCTAGAGCTAGAGACAGGGGGGTATACAATGAGCAGTTCTTC	CSARARDRGVYNEQFF